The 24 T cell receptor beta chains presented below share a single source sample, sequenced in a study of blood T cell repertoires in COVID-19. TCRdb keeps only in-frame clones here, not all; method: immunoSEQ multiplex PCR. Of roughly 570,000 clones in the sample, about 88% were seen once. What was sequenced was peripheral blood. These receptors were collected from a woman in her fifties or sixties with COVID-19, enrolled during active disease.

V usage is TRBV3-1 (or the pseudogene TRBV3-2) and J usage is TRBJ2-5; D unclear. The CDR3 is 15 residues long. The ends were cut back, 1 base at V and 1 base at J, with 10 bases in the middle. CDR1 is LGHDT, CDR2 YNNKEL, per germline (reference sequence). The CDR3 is CASSQGSGPQETQYF. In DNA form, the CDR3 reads TGTGCCAGCAGCCAAGGTAGTGGGCCCCAAGAGACCCAGTACTTC.

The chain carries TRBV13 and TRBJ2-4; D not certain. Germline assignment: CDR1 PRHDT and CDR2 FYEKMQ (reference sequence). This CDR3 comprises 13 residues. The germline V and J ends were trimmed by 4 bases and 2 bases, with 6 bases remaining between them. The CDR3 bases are TGTGCCAGCAGCTCCGGTTCCAAAAACATTCAGTACTTC. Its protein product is CASSSGSKNIQYF.

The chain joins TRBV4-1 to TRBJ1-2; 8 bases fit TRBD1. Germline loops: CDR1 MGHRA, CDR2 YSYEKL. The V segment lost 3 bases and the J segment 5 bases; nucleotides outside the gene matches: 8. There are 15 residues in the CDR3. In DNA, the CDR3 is TGCGCCAGCAGCCAGGGAGGACAGGGAGGTTATGGCTACACCTTC. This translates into CASSQGGQGGYGYTF.

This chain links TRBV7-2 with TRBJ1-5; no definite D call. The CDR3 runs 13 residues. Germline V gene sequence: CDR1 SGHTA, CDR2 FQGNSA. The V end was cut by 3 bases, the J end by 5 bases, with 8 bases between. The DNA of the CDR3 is TGTGCCAGCAGCTTTTTCCTTGATCAGCCCCAGCATTTT. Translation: CASSFFLDQPQHF.

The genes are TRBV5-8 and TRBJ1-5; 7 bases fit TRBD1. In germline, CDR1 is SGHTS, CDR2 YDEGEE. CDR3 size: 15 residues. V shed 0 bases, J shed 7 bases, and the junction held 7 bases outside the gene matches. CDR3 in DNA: TGTGCCAGCAGCTTGGCCAGGGGGGCGGGACAGCCCCAGCATTTT. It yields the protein CASSLARGAGQPQHF.

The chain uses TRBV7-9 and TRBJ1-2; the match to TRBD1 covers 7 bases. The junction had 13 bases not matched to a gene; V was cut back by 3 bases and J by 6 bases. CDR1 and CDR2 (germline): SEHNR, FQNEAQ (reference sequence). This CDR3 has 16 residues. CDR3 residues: CASSFPGLRGHDGYTF. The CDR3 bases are TGTGCCAGCAGCTTTCCGGGGTTGAGGGGGCATGATGGCTACACCTTC.

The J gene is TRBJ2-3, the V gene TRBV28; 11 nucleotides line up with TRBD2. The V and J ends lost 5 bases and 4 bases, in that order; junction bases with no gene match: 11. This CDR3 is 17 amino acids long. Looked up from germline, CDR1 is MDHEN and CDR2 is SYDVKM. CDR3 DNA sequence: TGTGCCAGCAGTCGGGCCTTACTAGCGGGGGTTGCAGATACGCAGTATTTT. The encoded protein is CASSRALLAGVADTQYF.

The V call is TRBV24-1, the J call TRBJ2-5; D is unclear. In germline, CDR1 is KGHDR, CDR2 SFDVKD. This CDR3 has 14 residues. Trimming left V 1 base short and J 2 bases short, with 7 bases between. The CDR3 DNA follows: TGTGCCACCAGTGATTTCAACAGACAAGAGACCCAGTACTTC. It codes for CATSDFNRQETQYF.

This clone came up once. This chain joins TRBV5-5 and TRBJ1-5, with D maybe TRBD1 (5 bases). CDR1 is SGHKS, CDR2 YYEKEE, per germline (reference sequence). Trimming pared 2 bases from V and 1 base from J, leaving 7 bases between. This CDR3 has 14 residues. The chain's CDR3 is CASSLRQSNQPQHF. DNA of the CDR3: TGTGCCAGCAGCTTAAGACAGAGCAATCAGCCCCAGCATTTT.

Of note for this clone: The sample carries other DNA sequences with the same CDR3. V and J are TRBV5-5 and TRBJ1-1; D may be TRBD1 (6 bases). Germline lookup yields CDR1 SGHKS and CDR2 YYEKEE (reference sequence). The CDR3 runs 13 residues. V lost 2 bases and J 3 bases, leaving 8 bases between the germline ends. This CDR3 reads CASSLQGDTEAFF. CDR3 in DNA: TGTGCCAGCAGCTTACAGGGAGACACTGAAGCTTTCTTT.

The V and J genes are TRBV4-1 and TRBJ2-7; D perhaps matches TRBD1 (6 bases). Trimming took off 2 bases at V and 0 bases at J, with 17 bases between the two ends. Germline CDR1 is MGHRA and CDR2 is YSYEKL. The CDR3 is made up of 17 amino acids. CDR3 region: CASSQSRGGGLSYEQYF. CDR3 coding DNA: TGCGCCAGCAGCCAATCCAGGGGTGGCGGCCTCTCCTACGAGCAGTACTTC.

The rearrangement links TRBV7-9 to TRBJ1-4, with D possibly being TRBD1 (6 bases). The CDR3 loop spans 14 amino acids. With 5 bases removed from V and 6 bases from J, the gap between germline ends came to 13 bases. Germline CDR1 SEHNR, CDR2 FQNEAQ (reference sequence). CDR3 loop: CASSPDRLDEKLFF. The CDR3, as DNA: TGTGCCAGCAGCCCAGACAGGCTGGATGAAAAACTGTTTTTT.

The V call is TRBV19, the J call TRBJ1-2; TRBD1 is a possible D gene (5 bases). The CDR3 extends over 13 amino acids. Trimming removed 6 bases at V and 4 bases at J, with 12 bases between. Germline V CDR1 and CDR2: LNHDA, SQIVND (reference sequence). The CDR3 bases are TGTGCCAGTAGCCCCGCGCAGGGCTATGGCTACACCTTC. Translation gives CASSPAQGYGYTF. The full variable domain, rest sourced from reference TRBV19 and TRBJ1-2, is DGGITQSPKYLFRKEGQNVTLSCEQNLNHDAMYWYRQDPGQGLRLIYYSQIVNDFQKGDIAEGYSVSREKKESFPLTVTSAQKNPTAFYLCASSPAQGYGYTFGSGTRLTVV.

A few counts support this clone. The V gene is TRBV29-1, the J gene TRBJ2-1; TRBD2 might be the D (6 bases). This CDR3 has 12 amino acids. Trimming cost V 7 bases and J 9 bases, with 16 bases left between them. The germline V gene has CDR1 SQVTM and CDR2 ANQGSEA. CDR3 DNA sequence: TGCAGCGCAGGACAAGGGACTGGTGAGCAGTTCTTC. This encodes CSAGQGTGEQFF.

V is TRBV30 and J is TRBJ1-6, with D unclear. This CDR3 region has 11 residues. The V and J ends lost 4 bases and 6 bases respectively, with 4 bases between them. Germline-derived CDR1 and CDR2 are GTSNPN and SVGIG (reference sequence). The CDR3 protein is CAWTVNSPLHF. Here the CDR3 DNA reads TGTGCCTGGACAGTTAATTCACCCCTCCACTTT.

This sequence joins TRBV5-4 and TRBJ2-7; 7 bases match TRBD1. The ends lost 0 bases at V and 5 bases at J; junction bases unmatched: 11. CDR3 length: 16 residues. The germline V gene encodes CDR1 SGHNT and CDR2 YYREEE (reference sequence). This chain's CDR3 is CASSLGATGSINEQYF. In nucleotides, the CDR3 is TGTGCCAGCAGCTTGGGGGCGACAGGGAGTATCAACGAGCAGTACTTC.

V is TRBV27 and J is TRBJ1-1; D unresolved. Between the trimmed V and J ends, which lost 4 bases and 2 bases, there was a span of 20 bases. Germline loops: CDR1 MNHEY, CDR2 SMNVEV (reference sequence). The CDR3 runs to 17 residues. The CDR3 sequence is CASSWGAWQSGNTEAFF. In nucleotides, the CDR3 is TGTGCCAGCAGTTGGGGAGCATGGCAAAGTGGAAACACTGAAGCTTTCTTT.

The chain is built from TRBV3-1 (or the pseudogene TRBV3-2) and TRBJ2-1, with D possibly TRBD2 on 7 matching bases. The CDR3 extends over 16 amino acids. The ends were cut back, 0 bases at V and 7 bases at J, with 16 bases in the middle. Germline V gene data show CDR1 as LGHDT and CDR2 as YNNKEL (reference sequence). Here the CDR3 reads CASSQDSRGAGNEQFF. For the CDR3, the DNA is TGTGCCAGCAGCCAAGATTCCCGGGGGGCCGGTAATGAGCAGTTCTTC.

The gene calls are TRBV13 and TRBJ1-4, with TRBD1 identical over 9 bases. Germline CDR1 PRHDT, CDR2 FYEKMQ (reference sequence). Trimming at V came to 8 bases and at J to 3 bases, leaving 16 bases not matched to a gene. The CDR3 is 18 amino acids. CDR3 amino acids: CASDPGQGGSFSNEKLFF. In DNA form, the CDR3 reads TGTGCCAGCGACCCGGGACAGGGAGGTTCTTTTTCTAATGAAAAACTGTTTTTT.

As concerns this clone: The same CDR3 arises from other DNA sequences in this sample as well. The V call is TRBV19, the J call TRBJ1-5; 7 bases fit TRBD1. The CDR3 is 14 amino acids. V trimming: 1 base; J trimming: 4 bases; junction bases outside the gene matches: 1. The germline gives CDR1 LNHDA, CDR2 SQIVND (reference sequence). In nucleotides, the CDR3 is TGTGCCAGTAGTATAGGACAGGGAAATCAGCCCCAGCATTTT. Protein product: CASSIGQGNQPQHF.

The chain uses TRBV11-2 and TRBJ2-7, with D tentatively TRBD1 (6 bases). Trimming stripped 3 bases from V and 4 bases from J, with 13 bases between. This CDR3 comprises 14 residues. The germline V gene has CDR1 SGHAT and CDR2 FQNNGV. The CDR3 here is CASSFIGQGYEQYF. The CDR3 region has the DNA TGTGCCAGCAGCTTCATTGGCCAGGGGTACGAGCAGTACTTC.

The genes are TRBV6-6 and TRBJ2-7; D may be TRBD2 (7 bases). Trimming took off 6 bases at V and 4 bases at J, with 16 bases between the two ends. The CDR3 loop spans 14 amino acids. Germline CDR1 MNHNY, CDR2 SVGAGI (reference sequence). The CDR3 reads CASSRGGGAYEQYF. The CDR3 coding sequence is TGTGCCAGCAGCCGGGGAGGGGGGGCTTACGAGCAGTACTTC.

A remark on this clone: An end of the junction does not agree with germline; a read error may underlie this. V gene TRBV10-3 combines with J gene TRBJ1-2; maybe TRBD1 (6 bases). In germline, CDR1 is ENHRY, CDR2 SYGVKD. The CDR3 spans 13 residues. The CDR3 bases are TGTGCCATCAAGGACCCTCAGGACAGCTTGGGGGTCTTC. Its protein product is CAIKDPQDSLGVF.

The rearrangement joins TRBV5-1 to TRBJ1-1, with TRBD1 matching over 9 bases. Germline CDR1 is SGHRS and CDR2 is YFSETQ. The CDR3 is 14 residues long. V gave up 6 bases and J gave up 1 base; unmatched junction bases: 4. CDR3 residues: CASNGQGTNTEAFF. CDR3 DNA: TGCGCCAGCAACGGACAGGGGACGAACACTGAAGCTTTCTTT.